This T cell receptor (beta chain) appears in the sequencing data of a study of T cell repertoires in cytomegalovirus infection. On the study more broadly: Indicated by public TCR beta signatures were CMV infection and matching HLA type. Overall study findings and caveats: HLA-C-restricted, CMV-specific TCR beta clonotypes were dominant ex vivo. The cumulative frequency of public TCR beta families distinguished individuals who carried CMV together with the relevant HLA.

The CDR3 is 16 amino acids. V was shortened by 3 bases and J by 9 bases, with 23 bases between the two germline ends. TCRdb re-analysed the reads in MiXCR, keeping a single row per CDR3 protein. The sample has more than 350,000 distinct CDR3 sequences; approximately 31% are singletons. Regarding this clonotype: Its cognate antigen is unknown.

V is TRBV12-3 or TRBV12-4 and J is TRBJ1-2; D is unresolved. This receptor was taken from a human donor in good health (CMV status not recorded). Some clones in this sample may be carry-over from other donors' samples. Source material: PBMCs. In DNA, the CDR3 is TGTGCCAGCAGTTTTCAGGAGGGAATACGTTCATTCAGCTACACCTTC. It is translated as CASSFQEGIRSFSYTF.